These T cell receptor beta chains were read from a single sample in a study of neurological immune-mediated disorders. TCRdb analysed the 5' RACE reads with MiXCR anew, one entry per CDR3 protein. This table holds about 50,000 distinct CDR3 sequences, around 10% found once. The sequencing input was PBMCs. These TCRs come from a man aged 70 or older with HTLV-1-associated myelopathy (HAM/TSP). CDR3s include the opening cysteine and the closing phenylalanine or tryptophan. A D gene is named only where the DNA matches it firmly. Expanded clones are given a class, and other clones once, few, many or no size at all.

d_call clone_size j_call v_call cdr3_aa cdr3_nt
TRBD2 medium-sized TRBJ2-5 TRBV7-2 CASSVSGGLEETQYF TGTGCCAGCAGCGTTAGCGGGGGCTTGGAAGAGACCCAGTACTTC
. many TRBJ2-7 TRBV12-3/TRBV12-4 CASKQDISYEQYF TGTGCCAGCAAACAGGACATCTCCTACGAGCAGTACTTC
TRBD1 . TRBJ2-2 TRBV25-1 CASSAPQGTGELFF TGTGCCAGCAGTGCACCACAGGGGACCGGGGAGCTGTTTTTT
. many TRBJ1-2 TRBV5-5 CASSLNMLDYGYTF TGTGCCAGCAGCTTGAATATGCTGGACTATGGCTACACCTTC
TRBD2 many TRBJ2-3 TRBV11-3 CASSLQSGRASDTQYF TGTGCCAGCAGCTTACAGAGCGGGAGGGCCTCAGATACGCAGTATTTT
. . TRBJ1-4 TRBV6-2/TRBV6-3 CASSLTEGTEKLFF TGTGCCAGCAGTTTGACAGAGGGTACTGAAAAACTGTTTTTT
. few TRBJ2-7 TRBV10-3 CAISPGPEAYEQYF TGTGCCATCAGTCCCGGGCCAGAGGCCTACGAGCAGTACTTC
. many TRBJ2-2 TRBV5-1 CASSLGRPNTGELFF TGCGCCAGCAGCTTAGGTCGGCCGAACACCGGGGAGCTGTTTTTT
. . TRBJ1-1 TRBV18 CASSSKHGDTEAFF TGTGCCAGCTCAAGTAAACACGGAGACACTGAAGCTTTCTTT
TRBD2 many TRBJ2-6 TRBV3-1 CASWREGSGANVLTF TGTGCCAGCTGGCGGGAGGGGAGTGGGGCCAACGTCCTGACTTTC
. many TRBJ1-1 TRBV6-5 CASSRPGHTEAFF TGTGCCAGCAGCCGCCCAGGGCACACTGAAGCTTTCTTT
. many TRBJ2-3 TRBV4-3 CASSQTGERDTQYF TGCGCCAGCAGCCAAACCGGGGAGAGAGATACGCAGTATTTT
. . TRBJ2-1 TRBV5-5 CASSSQGWSQGERFF TGTGCCAGCAGCTCCCAAGGGTGGTCCCAAGGGGAGCGGTTCTTC
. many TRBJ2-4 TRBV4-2 CASSQEGVIQYF TGTGCCAGCAGCCAAGAGGGGGTCATTCAGTACTTC
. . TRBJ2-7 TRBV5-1 CASSSAWTAGNEQYF TGCGCCAGCAGCTCCGCGTGGACAGCTGGGAACGAGCAGTACTTC
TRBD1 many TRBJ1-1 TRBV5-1 CASSSDRVGTEAFF TGCGCCAGCAGCTCGGACAGGGTGGGCACTGAAGCTTTCTTT
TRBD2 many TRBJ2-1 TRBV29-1 CSVGLAGGRISYNEQFF TGCAGCGTCGGACTAGCGGGAGGGCGTATTTCCTACAATGAGCAGTTCTTC
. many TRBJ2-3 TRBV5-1 CASSVRGFGTDTQYF TGCGCCAGCAGCGTAAGGGGTTTCGGGACAGATACGCAGTATTTT
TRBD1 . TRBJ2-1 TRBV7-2 CASSLLSGQGSNEQFF TGTGCCAGCAGCTTACTTTCGGGACAGGGTTCCAATGAGCAGTTCTTC
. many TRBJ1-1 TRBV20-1 CSARGRPGENTEAFF TGCAGTGCTAGAGGTCGGCCAGGGGAAAACACTGAAGCTTTCTTT
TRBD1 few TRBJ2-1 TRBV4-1 CASSRIRDSPYNEQFF TGCGCCAGCAGCCGGATCCGGGACAGCCCCTACAATGAGCAGTTCTTC
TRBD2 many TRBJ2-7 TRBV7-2 CASSPTGTSVEQYF TGTGCCAGCAGCCCAACCGGGACTAGCGTGGAGCAGTACTTC
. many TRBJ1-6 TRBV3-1 CASSQDPPGFFNSPLHF TGTGCCAGCAGCCAAGATCCCCCGGGCTTTTTCAACTCACCCCTCCACTTT
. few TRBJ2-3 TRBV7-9 CASSLGGEDTQYF TGTGCCAGCAGCTTAGGGGGAGAAGATACGCAGTATTTT
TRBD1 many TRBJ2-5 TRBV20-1 CSARAGTGWSQETQYF TGCAGTGCTAGGGCCGGGACAGGGTGGTCCCAAGAGACCCAGTACTTC
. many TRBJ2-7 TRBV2 CASSERRTLEQYF TGTGCCAGCAGTGAGAGGAGGACACTCGAGCAGTACTTC
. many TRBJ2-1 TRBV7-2 CASSGGWNEQFF TGTGCCAGCAGTGGCGGTTGGAATGAGCAGTTCTTC
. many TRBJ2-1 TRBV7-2 CASSLLGLEVRNEQFF TGTGCCAGCAGCTTACTGGGTCTAGAGGTTAGAAATGAGCAGTTCTTC
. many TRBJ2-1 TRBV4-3 CASSQGPPGGPLYNEQFF TGCGCCAGCAGCCAAGGTCCACCCGGCGGCCCCCTCTACAATGAGCAGTTCTTC
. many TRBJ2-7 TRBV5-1 CASSLGSGYYEQYF TGCGCCAGCAGCTTGGGAAGCGGGTACTACGAGCAGTACTTC
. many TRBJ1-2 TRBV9 CASSVSGDGYTF TGTGCCAGCAGCGTGTCAGGTGATGGCTACACCTTC
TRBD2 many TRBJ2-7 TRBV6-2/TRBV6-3 CASRLLAGTLGEQYF TGTGCCAGCAGATTACTAGCGGGGACGTTGGGCGAGCAGTACTTC
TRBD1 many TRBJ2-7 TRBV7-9 CASSLVRSDRAYEQYF TGTGCCAGCAGCTTAGTTCGCTCGGACAGGGCCTACGAGCAGTACTTC
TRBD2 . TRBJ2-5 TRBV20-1 CSANPARAGAETQYF TGCAGTGCTAACCCGGCCCGGGCGGGAGCAGAGACCCAGTACTTC
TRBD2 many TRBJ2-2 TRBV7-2 CASSLDRGRRGPSGRLNTGELFF TGTGCCAGCAGCTTAGATCGGGGCAGGAGAGGGCCTAGCGGGAGGTTGAACACCGGGGAGCTGTTTTTT
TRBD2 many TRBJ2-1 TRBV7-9 CASRPPGGSSYNEQFF TGTGCCAGCAGACCGCCCGGCGGGAGCTCCTACAATGAGCAGTTCTTC
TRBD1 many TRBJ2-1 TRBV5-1 CASSLALRTGSYNEQFF TGCGCCAGCAGCTTGGCCTTAAGGACAGGGAGCTACAATGAGCAGTTCTTC
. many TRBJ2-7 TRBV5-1 CASSLVGQGTSYEQYF TGCGCCAGCAGCTTGGTTGGTCAGGGCACTTCCTACGAGCAGTACTTC
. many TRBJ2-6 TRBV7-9 CASSLETGANVLTF TGTGCCAGCAGCCTAGAGACAGGGGCCAACGTCCTGACTTTC
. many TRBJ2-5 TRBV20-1 CSARVLSVPQETQYF TGCAGTGCTAGAGTATTATCAGTTCCCCAAGAGACCCAGTACTTC
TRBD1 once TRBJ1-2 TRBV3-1 CASTGQGADGYTF TGTGCCAGCACGGGACAGGGGGCGGATGGCTACACCTTC
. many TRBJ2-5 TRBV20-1 CSARAGETQYF TGCAGTGCTAGAGCGGGTGAGACCCAGTACTTC